This T cell receptor beta chain came from a study of T cells after yellow fever vaccination. Using its own MiXCR run on the 5' RACE reads, TCRdb lists one record per CDR3 protein. This table holds some 350,000 distinct CDR3 sequences, approximately 4% found once. V lost 3 bases and J lost 6, with 13 bases in between. The CDR3 spans 14 residues. Germline values: CDR1 MRHNA, CDR2 SNTAGT. This clonotype was counted many times. This TCR derives from a man between 18 and 29 years old who received the YFV17D yellow fever vaccine. The chain carries TRBV6-4 and TRBJ2-3; TRBD2 is a possible D gene (6 bases). This specimen was PBMCs, taken 5 days after the yellow fever booster vaccination. The DNA of the CDR3 is TGTGCCAGCAGTGAGGCCCGGGGGATGGATACGCAGTATTTT. This gives the protein CASSEARGMDTQYF.